A selection of T cell receptor beta chains follows, all from one sample in a study of a mutant IDH1 vaccine in newly diagnosed glioma. Generated by immunoSEQ multiplex PCR, the TCRdb table keeps only in-frame clones and is missing some. This table holds about 38,000 clones, roughly 78% found once. The sequences come from PBMCs, collected from a glioma patient treated with radiotherapy, temozolomide or both. The origin of the receptors is a man in his forties or fifties with glioma. Some clones in this sample may be carry-over from other donors' samples. The CDR3 runs from the conserved cysteine through the conserved F or W. D genes are given only for firm matches. Clone size appears in some rows only: once, few, many, or a class for an expanded clone.

D gene | clone size | J gene | V gene | CDR3 DNA | CDR3 protein
- | few | TRBJ1-4 | TRBV30 | TGTGCCTCCCATTGGAAGGGGGGAGGTGAAAAACTGTTTTTT | CASHWKGGGEKLFF
- | - | TRBJ1-4 | TRBV6-1 | TGTGCCAGCATTGGGCGAGGTGAAAAACTGTTTTTT | CASIGRGEKLFF
TRBD1 | - | TRBJ1-2 | TRBV30 | TGTGCCTCTCGGACAGGCCTCGCTGGCTACACCTTC | CASRTGLAGYTF
- | once | TRBJ2-7 | TRBV30 | TGTGCCTGGAGTGGGGGACTGGGCTCCTACGAGCAGTACTTC | CAWSGGLGSYEQYF
TRBD1 | - | TRBJ2-7 | TRBV6-1 | TGTGCCAGCAGTGACAGGGGGGAGCAGTACTTC | CASSDRGEQYF
- | once | TRBJ1-3 | TRBV2 | TGTGCCAGCAGTGCCGACAGAAACTCTGGAAACACCATATATTTT | CASSADRNSGNTIYF
- | - | TRBJ2-5 | TRBV6-8 | TGTGCCAGCAGTTACTCAGGGCTAGGGGTTGGGGAAGAGACCCAGTACTTC | CASSYSGLGVGEETQYF
- | - | TRBJ1-6 | TRBV18 | TGTGCCAGCTCACCGAATTCGGACTCACCCCTCCACTTT | CASSPNSDSPLHF
- | - | TRBJ2-7 | TRBV25-1 | TGTGCCAGCAGTGATCTGGGGACACCCGAGCAGTACTTC | CASSDLGTPEQYF
- | few | TRBJ2-7 | TRBV7-8 | TGTGCCAGCAGCCGGGACTACGAGCAGTACTTC | CASSRDYEQYF
- | - | TRBJ1-1 | TRBV10-3 | TGTGCCATCAGGACCACAGGGTTTAACACTGAAGCTTTCTTT | CAIRTTGFNTEAFF
- | - | TRBJ1-1 | TRBV4-1 | TGCGCCAGCAGCCAAGACAGGGGATCCATGAACACTGAAGCTTTCTTT | CASSQDRGSMNTEAFF
- | - | TRBJ2-7 | TRBV30 | TGTGCCTGGAGTGTTCGGGGGCCCCCTCCCTACGAGCAGTACTTC | CAWSVRGPPPYEQYF
- | once | TRBJ1-5 | TRBV6-1 | TGTGCCAGCAGCGACCGTACAGGGTTCGGGCAGCCCCAGCATTTT | CASSDRTGFGQPQHF
- | - | TRBJ1-2 | TRBV19 | TGTGCCAGTAGTTGGGACGGCTATGGCTACACCTTC | CASSWDGYGYTF
TRBD2 | - | TRBJ2-7 | TRBV15 | TGTGCCACCAGCAGAGGGGCTAGCGGGGAGTACGAGCAGTACTTC | CATSRGASGEYEQYF
- | - | TRBJ1-6 | TRBV30 | TGTGCCTGGGGGCGGCCAGGGGTAGGGGCACCCCTCCACTTT | CAWGRPGVGAPLHF
- | - | TRBJ1-6 | TRBV15 | TGTGCCACCAGCAGAGAGGGGAGCACGAATTCACCCCTCCACTTT | CATSREGSTNSPLHF
TRBD1 | - | TRBJ2-7 | TRBV7-6 | TGTGCCAGCAGCTTAGGCGTAGGACAGGGAGGCTACGAGCAGTACTTC | CASSLGVGQGGYEQYF
- | - | TRBJ2-7 | TRBV10-3 | TGTGCCATCAGTGAGTCTTGGCAGGCCAGGGTAGACTACGAGCAGTACTTC | CAISESWQARVDYEQYF
- | - | TRBJ1-4 | TRBV11-2 | TGTGCCAGCAGCTTAGGTACCTCGGGGCGGAACGAAAAACTGTTTTTT | CASSLGTSGRNEKLFF
- | - | TRBJ1-1 | TRBV5-1 | TGCGCCAGCGGGGACGGGCAGGCTAACACTGAAGCTTTCTTT | CASGDGQANTEAFF
- | - | TRBJ1-4 | TRBV30 | TGTGCCTGGAGTGTAGGGGTCCATCCTAATGAAAAACTGTTTTTT | CAWSVGVHPNEKLFF
- | - | TRBJ2-7 | TRBV7-8 | TGTGCCAGCAGCTTAGGTAGGATAAACGAGCAGTACTTC | CASSLGRINEQYF
- | few | TRBJ1-2 | TRBV11-2 | TGTGCCAGCAGCCCGGACATAAACTATGGCTACACCTTC | CASSPDINYGYTF
- | - | TRBJ2-1 | TRBV9 | TGTGCCAGCAGCGTCGGACGGGGGCCCTCCTACAATGAGCAGTTCTTC | CASSVGRGPSYNEQFF
- | - | TRBJ1-1 | TRBV30 | TGTGCCTGGAGTGTACCTGGGAGGGGGGGCACTGAAGCTTTCTTT | CAWSVPGRGGTEAFF
TRBD1 | - | TRBJ1-1 | TRBV7-7 | TGTGCTAGCAGCTTATGGACAGGGAATGAAGCTTTCTTT | CASSLWTGNEAFF
- | - | TRBJ2-3 | TRBV10-3 | TGTGCCATCAGTGGACTTAGCACAGATACGCAGTATTTT | CAISGLSTDTQYF